This T cell receptor (beta chain) was captured by sequencing in a study of blood T cell repertoires in COVID-19. The wider study: The United States, Italy and Spain supplied acute and convalescent COVID-19 samples. T cells, B-cell-depleted T cells, or PBMCs supplied cDNA or gDNA.

Only in-frame clones appear in the TCRdb table, and some are missing; sequencing was by immunoSEQ multiplex PCR. Among more than 95,000 clones listed, 65% to 85% were seen once. Seattle patients were enrolled during active infection and followed longitudinally. Specimen: peripheral blood. The TCR originated in a man aged 25-45 years with COVID-19, enrolled during active disease.

As DNA, the CDR3 is TGTGCCAGCAGCCCTAGGTGGGGGCCCAAAAACATTCAGTACTTC. This encodes CASSPRWGPKNIQYF. The chain couples TRBV28 to TRBJ2-4; possibly TRBD1 for D (6 bases). Looked up from germline, CDR1 is MDHEN and CDR2 is SYDVKM. V was clipped by 6 bases and J by 2 bases, with 14 bases between them. The CDR3 loop spans 15 amino acids.